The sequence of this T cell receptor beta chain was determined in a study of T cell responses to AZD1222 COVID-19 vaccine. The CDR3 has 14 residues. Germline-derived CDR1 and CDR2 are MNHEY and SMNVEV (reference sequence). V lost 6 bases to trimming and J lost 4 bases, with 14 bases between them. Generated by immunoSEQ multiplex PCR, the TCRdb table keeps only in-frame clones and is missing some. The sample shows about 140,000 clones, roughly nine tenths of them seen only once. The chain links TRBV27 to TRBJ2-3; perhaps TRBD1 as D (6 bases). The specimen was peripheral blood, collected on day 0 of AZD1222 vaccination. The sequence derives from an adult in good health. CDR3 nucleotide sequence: TGTGCCAGCAGGGGGACAAGGGTCCCAGATACGCAGTATTTT. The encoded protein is CASRGTRVPDTQYF.